This TCR beta chain was observed in a study of T cell responses to AZD1222 COVID-19 vaccine. CDR1 is SGHAT and CDR2 is FQDESV in the germline V gene (reference sequence). Trimming at V came to 3 bases and at J to 6 bases, leaving 4 bases not matched to a gene. The CDR3 spans 14 residues. As concerns this clone: Its antigen is unidentified.

Assay used: immunoSEQ multiplex PCR; TCRdb lists only in-frame clones, some missing. The sample yields approximately 120,000 clones, 88% seen once. Study results and caveats: At study baseline, merely several AZD1222 recipients were seropositive. Unmutated variant regions are reportedly the target of nearly half of TCRs that are spike-specific.

The chain joins TRBV11-1 to TRBJ2-1; 8 bases are a match to TRBD2. The sequencing here drew on peripheral blood, taken on day 0 of MenACWY control vaccination. This receptor was taken from an adult in good health. The DNA for the CDR3 is TGTGCCAGCAGCTTCGGGGGGGACCCCAATGAGCAGTTCTTC. Its protein is CASSFGGDPNEQFF.